What follows describes a single TCR beta chain. The antigen this receptor binds is unknown. No much larger clone is present one base from it, and per-base qualities are unavailable. The trim is 2 bases for V and 5 bases for J, with a gap of 7 bases between the germline ends. The germline V gene yields MNHEY for CDR1 and SVGAGI for CDR2. The CDR3 spans 13 residues, from the cysteine through the phenylalanine. Solely the CDR3 DNA is kept, with 39 bases framed from the first base. Using the deep immunoSEQ assay, multiplex PCR amplified TCR CDR3 regions from genomic DNA. For each cell subset, the extracted genomic DNA was distributed evenly across all wells of several immunoSEQ 96-well plates, and each plate served as one replicate. Each replicate PCR for sorted subsets received around 0.2 ug genomic DNA, equal to roughly 33,000 T cell genomes. The purified libraries were quantified using a Qubit 3.0 fluorometer, sized with a Bioanalyzer 2100, and then quantified again using the KAPA Library Quantification kit. Each immunoSEQ 96-well plate was sequenced on its own single-read 150-cycle Illumina NextSeq 550 flow cell. As for the original processing: Because the immunoSEQ output held only junctional sequences and lacked quality scores, the filtering could not match the filtering applied to full-length reads. Sequences were annotated with PyIR, a Python wrapper for IgBLAST v1.9, using IMGT germline references to assign V/J genes and CDR3. Reads with weak V/J assignments (E-value above 1e-6), missing CDR3, stop codons, out-of-frame junctions, or ambiguous translated residues were removed. V3J clonotypes were defined as sequences sharing the same inferred V gene, J gene, and CDR3 amino acid sequence. To compute the percentage overlap between repertoires, the number of shared unique clonotypes was divided by the size of the smaller repertoire. RTK rarefaction, the Chao1 estimator, and Recon v2.1 estimates of unobserved clonotypes were used to assess repertoire richness. OLGA was used to compute generation probabilities for all TCRbeta clonotypes that the gDNA method yielded from a handful of donors. Not all clones reach the TCRdb copy of this immuneACCESS table, which keeps in-frame sequences only. Checked studies attribute under half of the gap to unresolved V genes and leave the rest unexplained. V, J and clone size were drawn from that table, and D and trimming were deduced from the DNA. The sample contains roughly 300,000 clones, around 86% of them found a single time. Roughly 16% of the sample is held by the ten biggest clonotypes.

The donors were healthy, HIV-negative adults who had no recently reported acute infections or vaccinations. Only Caucasian adults living in Nashville, Tennessee, USA were represented among the donors. CD8 memory samples were composed of magnetically selected CD45RO+ cells combined with CCR7-negative CD45RA+ effector memory (TemRA) cells. Blood was collected by leukapheresis, and PBMCs were isolated by Ficoll-Histopaque density gradient centrifugation and then cryopreserved in liquid nitrogen vapor phase. Purity and quantity of every magnetically sorted T cell population were checked by analytical flow cytometry. Genomic DNA was isolated from each sorted fraction and quantified by UV absorbance on a Nanodrop 2000c. The sample originates from a study of shared clonotypes between healthy human individuals (TCRdb year 2020). In the study overall: Three men and two women, aged 18 to 49 years, made up the cohort. Per donor, three plates each were used for CD4 naive and CD4 memory, two for CD8 naive, and one for CD8 memory. To estimate repertoire size and how much clonotype sharing occurs between individuals, the study deeply sequenced the blood TCR repertoires of 5 or 6 healthy adults. Different laboratories and diverse techniques were used to prepare libraries and sequence TCR repertoires, to increase sequencing depth and limit assay-specific biases. Per donor, leukapheresis produced somewhere between about 0.85 and 8.9 billion PBMCs. Broader findings and caveats from the paper: Estimated clonotype richness was generally larger for naive than for memory subsets. Even with the large sequencing depth, rarefaction of the sorted-subset datasets indicated that sequencing was incomplete. Compared with non-shared clonotypes, the clonotypes found in all four sorted-subset donors had higher generation probabilities. Because the study included only a small number of donors, the genetic and exposure-history diversity represented was limited. Sharing across several donors was observed for 5% to 6.5% of naive CD4, over 3% of naive CD8, 2% to 2.5% of memory CD4, and roughly 0.4% of memory CD8 clonotypes. Based on pairwise subsampling, the degree of clonotype sharing among donors was expected to be affected by sequencing depth. Sampling was restricted to blood, and TCR repertoires in tissues likely differ from the TCR repertoires found in blood.

This TCR derives from a young man in good health. The chain is assembled from TRBV6-5 and TRBJ1-5; the D gene remains uncertain. The sequenced sample was memory CD8+ T cells sorted from blood. The cell subset or site label, read with the paper, signifies: CD45RO+ cells pooled with CCR7-negative TemRA cells. The sequenced DNA is TGTGCCAGCAGTTACCCCGTGGATCAGCCCCAGCATTTT. Translated, this gives CASSYPVDQPQHF.